Listed below are T cell receptor beta chains from one sample, sequenced in a study of identical twins. TCRdb redid the calling of the 5' RACE reads with MiXCR, one entry per CDR3 protein. This table has under 350,000 distinct CDR3 sequences, roughly 9.7% appearing once. These data are also associated with another study on yellow fever vaccine responses in identical twins.

Sequences were obtained from CD8+ T cells sorted from blood. The receptors shown here come from a woman aged 18 to 35 in good health. Each CDR3 is given with its conserved first and last residue. D genes are given only for firm matches. Size is stated for part of the rows, as once, few or many counts, or as a class when the clone is expanded.

clone_size: .
j_call: TRBJ2-3
d_call: .
v_call: TRBV27
cdr3_nt: TGTGCCAGCAGTTTTAGCCCCGGGAGCACAGATACGCAGTATTTT
cdr3_aa: CASSFSPGSTDTQYF

clone_size: many
j_call: TRBJ2-2
d_call: TRBD2
v_call: TRBV29-1
cdr3_nt: TGCAGCGTTGAAACGACTAGCGGGAGAAGTCTCGGGGAGCTGTTTTTT
cdr3_aa: CSVETTSGRSLGELFF

clone_size: many
j_call: TRBJ2-7
d_call: TRBD1
v_call: TRBV5-6
cdr3_nt: TGTGCCAGCAGCTTGTTGCTCTTTGGGACAGGGAATTTCGACGAGCAGTACTTC
cdr3_aa: CASSLLLFGTGNFDEQYF

clone_size: .
j_call: TRBJ2-7
d_call: TRBD2
v_call: TRBV20-1
cdr3_nt: TGCAGTGCTACTATCACTAGCGGGAGGTACGAGCAGTACTTC
cdr3_aa: CSATITSGRYEQYF

clone_size: many
j_call: TRBJ2-7
d_call: .
v_call: TRBV27
cdr3_nt: TGTGCCAGCAAGGGACTGGGGAGGGAGCAGTACTTC
cdr3_aa: CASKGLGREQYF

clone_size: few
j_call: TRBJ1-2
d_call: .
v_call: TRBV20-1
cdr3_nt: TGCAGTGCTAGGACCGGGGACGTGTATGGCTACACCTTC
cdr3_aa: CSARTGDVYGYTF

clone_size: few
j_call: TRBJ1-1
d_call: .
v_call: TRBV19
cdr3_nt: TGTGCCACCTCGACCATTTTGGAGGAAGCTTTCTTT
cdr3_aa: CATSTILEEAFF

clone_size: many
j_call: TRBJ1-4
d_call: .
v_call: TRBV6-5
cdr3_nt: TGTGCCAGCAGTTTCACCTCAACTAATGAAAAACTGTTTTTT
cdr3_aa: CASSFTSTNEKLFF

clone_size: few
j_call: TRBJ2-6
d_call: .
v_call: TRBV3-1
cdr3_nt: TGTGCCAGCAGCCAAGATTGGCAGGACCTCATCTATGGGGCCAACGTCCTGACTTTC
cdr3_aa: CASSQDWQDLIYGANVLTF

clone_size: .
j_call: TRBJ2-5
d_call: .
v_call: TRBV6-2/TRBV6-3
cdr3_nt: TGTGCCAGCAGTTACGACGCCCCTAGGACGCGGACCCAGTACTTC
cdr3_aa: CASSYDAPRTRTQYF

clone_size: .
j_call: TRBJ2-2
d_call: .
v_call: TRBV29-1
cdr3_nt: TGCAGCGTTGAAGCAGGGGCAGGAGTCACCGGGGAGCTGTTTTTT
cdr3_aa: CSVEAGAGVTGELFF

clone_size: .
j_call: TRBJ2-7
d_call: .
v_call: TRBV4-3
cdr3_nt: TGCGCCAGCAGCCAAGATTTAGGTTCGGCCGAGCAGTACTTC
cdr3_aa: CASSQDLGSAEQYF

clone_size: many
j_call: TRBJ2-7
d_call: TRBD2
v_call: TRBV10-3
cdr3_nt: TGTGCCATCAGTGAGACTAGCGGGGTCTACGAGCAGTACTTC
cdr3_aa: CAISETSGVYEQYF

clone_size: few
j_call: TRBJ2-5
d_call: .
v_call: TRBV2
cdr3_nt: TGTGCCAGCAGTCGGATACTAGAGGCTGGGGAGACCCAGTACTTC
cdr3_aa: CASSRILEAGETQYF

clone_size: many
j_call: TRBJ2-5
d_call: .
v_call: TRBV14
cdr3_nt: TGTGCCAGCAGCCAAAAGACAGGTTTGAACGAGACCCAGTACTTC
cdr3_aa: CASSQKTGLNETQYF

clone_size: .
j_call: TRBJ2-4
d_call: .
v_call: TRBV4-3
cdr3_nt: TGCGCCAGCAGCCAACCTGGCAGGCTAGCCAAAAACATTCAGTACTTC
cdr3_aa: CASSQPGRLAKNIQYF

clone_size: few
j_call: TRBJ1-1
d_call: TRBD1
v_call: TRBV20-1
cdr3_nt: TGCAGTGCTAGAGTTGACAGGGCGACTGAAGCTTTCTTT
cdr3_aa: CSARVDRATEAFF

clone_size: few
j_call: TRBJ2-7
d_call: TRBD1
v_call: TRBV30
cdr3_nt: TGTGCCTCCTCACTGGACAGGGGGCGCGACTACGAGCAGTACTTC
cdr3_aa: CASSLDRGRDYEQYF

clone_size: .
j_call: TRBJ2-1
d_call: .
v_call: TRBV4-3
cdr3_nt: TGCGCCAGCAGCCAAGTTCTAGAGGCAGGGTTGGAGCAGTTCTTC
cdr3_aa: CASSQVLEAGLEQFF

clone_size: few
j_call: TRBJ2-7
d_call: TRBD2
v_call: TRBV29-1
cdr3_nt: TGCAGCGTTGAGGATCTAGCGGATCCCTACGAGCAGTACTTC
cdr3_aa: CSVEDLADPYEQYF

clone_size: many
j_call: TRBJ2-5
d_call: TRBD1
v_call: TRBV7-9
cdr3_nt: TGTGCCAGCAGCCCGACAGGGTCGGAGACCCAGTACTTC
cdr3_aa: CASSPTGSETQYF

clone_size: few
j_call: TRBJ1-4
d_call: .
v_call: TRBV5-4
cdr3_nt: TGTGCCAGCGCACCGATGGGGGATAATGAAAAACTGTTTTTT
cdr3_aa: CASAPMGDNEKLFF

clone_size: .
j_call: TRBJ2-1
d_call: .
v_call: TRBV7-6
cdr3_nt: TGTGCCAGCAGCTTGGAGGAGGGCCCCGGAAATGAGCAGTTCTTC
cdr3_aa: CASSLEEGPGNEQFF

clone_size: .
j_call: TRBJ2-2
d_call: .
v_call: TRBV9
cdr3_nt: TGTGTCAGCAGCGTAACCGGGAGTAACACCGGGGAGCTGTTTTTT
cdr3_aa: CVSSVTGSNTGELFF

clone_size: many
j_call: TRBJ2-5
d_call: TRBD2
v_call: TRBV20-1
cdr3_nt: TGCAGTGCTAGAGTGAGGAGCGGGGGGACGGAGACCCAGTACTTC
cdr3_aa: CSARVRSGGTETQYF

clone_size: .
j_call: TRBJ2-2
d_call: TRBD2
v_call: TRBV27
cdr3_nt: TGTGCCAGCAGCGCCGGGACTAGCGGGAAGAGGGAGCTGTTTTTT
cdr3_aa: CASSAGTSGKRELFF

clone_size: many
j_call: TRBJ2-7
d_call: .
v_call: TRBV19
cdr3_nt: TGTGCCAGTAGTAGGGTTGCGTGGAGCTCCTACGAGCAGTACTTC
cdr3_aa: CASSRVAWSSYEQYF

clone_size: few
j_call: TRBJ2-2
d_call: .
v_call: TRBV5-1
cdr3_nt: TGCGCCAGCAGCTTTGAGGGCGGGGAGCTGTTTTTT
cdr3_aa: CASSFEGGELFF

clone_size: .
j_call: TRBJ2-1
d_call: .
v_call: TRBV28
cdr3_nt: TGTGCCAGCAGTTTATATGGACAAAATCCTTTCACCTCCTACAATGAGCAGTTCTTC
cdr3_aa: CASSLYGQNPFTSYNEQFF

clone_size: few
j_call: TRBJ1-4
d_call: .
v_call: TRBV6-1
cdr3_nt: TGTGCCAGCAAGCCTTCGGGAATGGGTGAAAAACTGTTTTTT
cdr3_aa: CASKPSGMGEKLFF

clone_size: few
j_call: TRBJ2-3
d_call: .
v_call: TRBV27
cdr3_nt: TGTGCCAGCAGTTTATGGGGGGAAGATACGCAGTATTTT
cdr3_aa: CASSLWGEDTQYF

clone_size: .
j_call: TRBJ1-2
d_call: .
v_call: TRBV6-5
cdr3_nt: TGTGCCAGCAGTTACGGGACTAACTATGGCTACACCTTC
cdr3_aa: CASSYGTNYGYTF

clone_size: .
j_call: TRBJ2-7
d_call: TRBD1
v_call: TRBV6-1
cdr3_nt: TGTGCCAGCAGAAGGGACAGTACCTACGAGCAGTACTTC
cdr3_aa: CASRRDSTYEQYF

clone_size: .
j_call: TRBJ2-7
d_call: .
v_call: TRBV7-9
cdr3_nt: TGTGCCAGCAGCATAGACCCCTACGAGCAGTACTTC
cdr3_aa: CASSIDPYEQYF

clone_size: few
j_call: TRBJ2-7
d_call: .
v_call: TRBV12-3/TRBV12-4
cdr3_nt: TGTGCCAGCCGCTTGTCCTACGAGCAGTACTTC
cdr3_aa: CASRLSYEQYF

clone_size: many
j_call: TRBJ2-5
d_call: TRBD1
v_call: TRBV15
cdr3_nt: TGTGCCACCAGCCCCGGACAGGGTGAACAAGAGACCCAGTACTTC
cdr3_aa: CATSPGQGEQETQYF

clone_size: .
j_call: TRBJ2-3
d_call: TRBD2
v_call: TRBV6-4
cdr3_nt: TGTGCCAGCAGTTTTTTCCCAGCCGGGACTAGCGATGTAGATACGCAGTATTTT
cdr3_aa: CASSFFPAGTSDVDTQYF

clone_size: .
j_call: TRBJ1-5
d_call: .
v_call: TRBV27
cdr3_nt: TGTGCCAGCAGTTTATGGGGGGAAGGGAACGGACAGCCCCAGCATTTT
cdr3_aa: CASSLWGEGNGQPQHF

clone_size: .
j_call: TRBJ2-1
d_call: TRBD1
v_call: TRBV29-1
cdr3_nt: TGCAGCGTCCTGACAGGGGACGGGTTTTGGAATGAGCAGTTCTTC
cdr3_aa: CSVLTGDGFWNEQFF